This T cell receptor (beta chain) was profiled in a study of blood T cell repertoires in COVID-19. Across the whole study: Italy, Spain and the United States were the sources of the convalescent and acute COVID-19 samples. The cDNA or gDNA used as material had been derived from T cells, B-cell-depleted T cells, or PBMCs.

Study processing details: Quantification of nucleated cells was approximated via reference gene primer amplification. TCRdb keeps only in-frame clones here, not all; method: immunoSEQ multiplex PCR. Clone size and the V and J calls come from that table; the DNA yielded D and trimming. This sample has around 41,000 clones; 83% occur once, and the top ten carry under 55%. Trimming shortened V by 1 base and J by 5 bases, and 12 bases separated the two germline ends. CDR1 is SGHRS, CDR2 YFSETQ, per germline. CDR3 length equals 14 residues. This clonotype originated in a woman older than 75 with active or convalescent COVID-19. The J gene is TRBJ2-5, the V gene TRBV5-1, with TRBD1 as a possible D gene (6 bases). The sequencing input was peripheral blood. In DNA, the CDR3 is TGCGCCAGCAGCTTGCAGGGGATGGGGGAGACCCAGTACTTC. Its translation is CASSLQGMGETQYF.